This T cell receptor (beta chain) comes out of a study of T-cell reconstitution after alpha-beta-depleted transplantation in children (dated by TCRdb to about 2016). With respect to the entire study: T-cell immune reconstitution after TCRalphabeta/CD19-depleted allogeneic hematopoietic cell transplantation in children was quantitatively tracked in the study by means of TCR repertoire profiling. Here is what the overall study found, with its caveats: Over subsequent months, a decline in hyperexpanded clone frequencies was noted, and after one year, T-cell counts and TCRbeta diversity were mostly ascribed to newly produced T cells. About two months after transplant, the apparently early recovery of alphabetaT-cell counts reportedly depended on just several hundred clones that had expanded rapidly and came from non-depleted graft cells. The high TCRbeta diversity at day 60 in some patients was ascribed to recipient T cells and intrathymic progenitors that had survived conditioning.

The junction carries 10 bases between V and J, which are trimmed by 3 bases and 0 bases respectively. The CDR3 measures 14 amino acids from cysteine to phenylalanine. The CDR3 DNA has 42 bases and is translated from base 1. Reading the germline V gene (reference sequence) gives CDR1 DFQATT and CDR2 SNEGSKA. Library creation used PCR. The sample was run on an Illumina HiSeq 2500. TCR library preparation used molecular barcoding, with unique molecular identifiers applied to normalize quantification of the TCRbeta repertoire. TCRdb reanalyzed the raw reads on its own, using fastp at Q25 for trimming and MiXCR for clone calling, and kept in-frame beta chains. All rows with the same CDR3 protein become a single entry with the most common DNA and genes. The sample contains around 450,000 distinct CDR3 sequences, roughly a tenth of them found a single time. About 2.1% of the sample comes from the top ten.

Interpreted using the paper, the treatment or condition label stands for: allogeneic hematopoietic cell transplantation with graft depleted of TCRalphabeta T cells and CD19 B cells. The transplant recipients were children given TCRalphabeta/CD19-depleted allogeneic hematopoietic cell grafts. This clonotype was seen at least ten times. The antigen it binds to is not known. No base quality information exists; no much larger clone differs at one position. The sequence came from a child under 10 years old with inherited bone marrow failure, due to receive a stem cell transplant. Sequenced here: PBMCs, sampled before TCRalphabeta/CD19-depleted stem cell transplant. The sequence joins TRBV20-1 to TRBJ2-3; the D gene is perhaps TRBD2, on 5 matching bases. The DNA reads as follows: TGCAGTGCTAGTGGCGGGCCTAGCACAGATACGCAGTATTTT. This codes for CSASGGPSTDTQYF.